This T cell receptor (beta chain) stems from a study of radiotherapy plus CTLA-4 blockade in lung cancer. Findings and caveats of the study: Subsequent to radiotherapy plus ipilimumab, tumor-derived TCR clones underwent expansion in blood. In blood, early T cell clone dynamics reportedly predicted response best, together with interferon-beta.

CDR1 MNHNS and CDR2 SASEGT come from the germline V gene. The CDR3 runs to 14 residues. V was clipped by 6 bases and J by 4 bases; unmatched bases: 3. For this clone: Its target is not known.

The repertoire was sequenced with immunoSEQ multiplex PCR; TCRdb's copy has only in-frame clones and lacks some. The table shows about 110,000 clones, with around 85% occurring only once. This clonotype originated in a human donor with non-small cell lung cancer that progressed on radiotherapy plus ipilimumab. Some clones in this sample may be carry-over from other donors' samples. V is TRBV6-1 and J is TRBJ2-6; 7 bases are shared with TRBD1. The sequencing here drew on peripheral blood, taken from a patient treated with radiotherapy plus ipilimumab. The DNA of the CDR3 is TGTGCCAGCAGCACAGGGGCCGGGGCCAACGTCCTGACTTTC. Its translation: CASSTGAGANVLTF.